Listed below are T cell receptor beta chains from one sample, sequenced in a study of beta chain features in type 1 diabetes. The table came from immunoSEQ multiplex PCR; TCRdb's copy has only in-frame clones and leaves some out. The table records 500,000 to 650,000 clones, around 11% of them present only once. Sequenced sample: naive CD4+ T cells from blood. Every receptor here comes from a man aged 25 to 45 with type 1 diabetes. CDR3s include the opening cysteine and the closing phenylalanine or tryptophan. The order of the fields is V gene, clone size, D gene, J gene, CDR3 protein, CDR3 DNA. A D gene is named only where the DNA matches it firmly. Not all rows give a size; the values are once, few, many and, for expanded clones, a class.

TRBV30,few,.,TRBJ2-3,CAWIHAGRTQYF,TGTGCCTGGATCCATGCGGGACGTACGCAGTATTTT
TRBV5-1,.,.,TRBJ1-4,CASSKDGNRENEKLFF,TGCGCCAGCAGCAAGGACGGGAACAGGGAAAATGAAAAACTGTTTTTT
TRBV7-9,few,.,TRBJ1-5,CASSLGAANQPQHF,TGTGCCAGCAGCTTAGGCGCAGCAAATCAGCCCCAGCATTTT
TRBV4-2,once,.,TRBJ1-2,CASSQDHGSVDGYTF,TGTGCCAGCAGCCAAGATCATGGATCCGTTGATGGCTACACCTTC
TRBV28,.,.,TRBJ1-2,CASSLAGHTFTF,TGTGCCAGCAGTTTAGCCGGCCACACCTTTACCTTC
TRBV19,.,TRBD2,TRBJ2-3,CASSPSGGLTDTQYF,TGTGCCAGCAGCCCTAGCGGGGGGCTCACAGATACGCAGTATTTT
TRBV5-6,few,.,TRBJ1-6,CASSLGETGRSPLHF,TGTGCCAGCAGCTTGGGTGAGACAGGTCGATCACCCCTCCACTTT
TRBV11-2,.,.,TRBJ1-2,CASSLQGYGYTF,TGTGCCAGCAGCTTACAGGGCTATGGCTACACCTTC
TRBV7-7,.,.,TRBJ2-5,CASSLDGWETQYF,TGTGCCAGCAGCTTAGATGGTTGGGAGACCCAGTACTTC
TRBV5-1,.,.,TRBJ2-6,CASSPQPSSGANVLTF,TGCGCCAGCAGCCCTCAACCCAGCTCTGGGGCCAACGTCCTGACTTTC
TRBV4-3,.,.,TRBJ1-5,CASSQDRDIRQPQHF,TGCGCCAGCAGCCAAGATCGGGACATTCGGCAGCCCCAGCATTTT
TRBV4-3,.,.,TRBJ1-2,CASSQEYSTANYGYTF,TGCGCCAGCAGCCAAGAATATAGCACCGCTAACTATGGCTACACCTTC
TRBV7-2,.,.,TRBJ1-2,CASSLGGYGYTF,TGTGCCAGCAGCTTAGGAGGGTATGGCTACACCTTC
TRBV30,.,TRBD2,TRBJ2-1,CAWSQGLAGGFNEQFF,TGTGCCTGGAGTCAAGGACTAGCGGGGGGCTTCAATGAGCAGTTCTTC
TRBV7-9,.,.,TRBJ2-3,CASSLILRGGDTQYF,TGTGCCAGCAGCTTAATCCTACGAGGGGGAGATACGCAGTATTTT
TRBV27,.,.,TRBJ1-2,CASRLTINYGYTF,TGTGCCAGCAGGCTTACAATCAACTATGGCTACACCTTC
TRBV4-3,few,TRBD2,TRBJ2-4,CASSQASGGAGNIQYF,TGCGCCAGCAGCCAAGCTAGCGGGGGGGCAGGGAACATTCAGTACTTC
TRBV7-2,.,TRBD1,TRBJ1-3,CASSQGALSGNTIYF,TGTGCCAGCAGCCAGGGGGCCCTCTCTGGAAACACCATATATTTT
TRBV2,few,.,TRBJ2-3,CASSGVYTDTQYF,TGTGCCAGCAGTGGAGTTTACACAGATACGCAGTATTTT
TRBV9,few,.,TRBJ2-3,CASSILSVATDTQYF,TGTGCCAGCAGCATACTTAGTGTAGCCACAGATACGCAGTATTTT
TRBV7-9,.,TRBD1,TRBJ2-2,CASSLLGQGTGELFF,TGTGCCAGCAGCTTATTGGGACAGGGCACCGGGGAGCTGTTTTTT
TRBV7-2,.,TRBD2,TRBJ2-1,CASSPRLAGAGNEQFF,TGTGCCAGCAGCCCACGACTAGCGGGGGCAGGAAATGAGCAGTTCTTC
TRBV11-2,.,.,TRBJ1-2,CASSPRRRGGDGYTF,TGTGCCAGCAGCCCCCGTCGGAGAGGGGGAGATGGCTACACCTTC
TRBV2,few,.,TRBJ2-1,CASGASPRIGEQFF,TGTGCCAGCGGTGCCAGCCCCAGGATCGGTGAGCAGTTCTTC
TRBV7-9,few,.,TRBJ2-2,CAAAEIPLLTAGELFF,TGTGCCGCCGCGGAAATTCCACTCTTAACAGCCGGGGAGCTGTTTTTT
TRBV14,.,TRBD1,TRBJ1-2,CASSQGTGVGYTF,TGTGCCAGCAGCCAAGGGACAGGGGTTGGCTACACCTTC
TRBV6-1,.,.,TRBJ1-6,CASTGQSSYNSPLHF,TGTGCCAGCACCGGACAGAGCTCCTATAATTCACCCCTCCACTTT
TRBV7-2,.,TRBD1,TRBJ2-7,CASSPGQSYEQYF,TGTGCCAGCAGTCCGGGACAGTCCTACGAGCAGTACTTC
TRBV14,.,.,TRBJ2-2,CASSPLLGTGELFF,TGTGCCAGCAGCCCCTTACTGGGGACCGGGGAGCTGTTTTTT
TRBV9,few,.,TRBJ1-1,CASSAPVGLGEAFF,TGTGCCAGCAGCGCCCCGGTCGGCCTCGGTGAAGCTTTCTTT
TRBV6-6,few,.,TRBJ2-7,CASSLSGAYEQYF,TGTGCCAGCAGTCTTTCGGGGGCCTACGAGCAGTACTTC
TRBV4-3,.,.,TRBJ1-5,CASSQVREGNQPQHF,TGCGCCAGCAGCCAAGTCAGGGAGGGCAATCAGCCCCAGCATTTT
TRBV19,.,.,TRBJ2-2,CASRPLGHGELFF,TGTGCCAGTAGACCCCTAGGGCACGGGGAGCTGTTTTTT
TRBV29-1,few,TRBD2,TRBJ2-1,CSVRSRLADGNEQFF,TGCAGCGTGAGAAGTCGACTAGCGGATGGGAATGAGCAGTTCTTC
TRBV14,.,.,TRBJ1-2,CASSQDASVPWGYTF,TGTGCCAGCAGCCAAGATGCCTCGGTCCCCTGGGGCTACACCTTC
TRBV5-4,.,.,TRBJ2-1,CASSPPPPGRVEQFF,TGTGCCAGCAGCCCACCACCCCCAGGGCGGGTTGAGCAGTTCTTC
TRBV27,.,.,TRBJ1-2,CASRIQASGGYTF,TGTGCCAGCAGGATACAGGCTTCAGGGGGCTACACCTTC
TRBV19,few,.,TRBJ1-1,CASSRGASGVEAFF,TGTGCCAGTAGTCGCGGAGCCTCTGGGGTGGAAGCTTTCTTT
TRBV9,.,.,TRBJ1-6,CASSPGVPPNSPLHF,TGTGCCAGCAGCCCGGGGGTACCCCCTAATTCACCCCTCCACTTT
TRBV5-1,.,.,TRBJ2-1,CASSLGEDEQFF,TGCGCCAGCAGCTTGGGGGAGGATGAGCAGTTCTTC
TRBV5-6,.,TRBD1,TRBJ2-1,CASSLDGQGYNEQFF,TGTGCCAGCAGCTTGGATGGACAGGGCTACAATGAGCAGTTCTTC
TRBV12-5,.,.,TRBJ2-7,CASGLDRGTANYEQYF,TGTGCTAGTGGTTTGGACCGCGGGACAGCGAACTACGAGCAGTACTTC
TRBV10-3,few,TRBD2,TRBJ2-2,CAISESWTSGVNTGELFF,TGTGCCATCAGTGAGTCGTGGACTAGCGGGGTGAACACCGGGGAGCTGTTTTTT
TRBV29-1,.,TRBD2,TRBJ2-1,CSVDPSGGVYNEQFF,TGCAGCGTTGACCCTAGCGGGGGGGTTTACAATGAGCAGTTCTTC
TRBV7-2,few,.,TRBJ2-7,CASSFRSDAGYEQYF,TGTGCCAGCAGCTTTCGGTCGGATGCGGGGTACGAGCAGTACTTC
TRBV28,.,TRBD2,TRBJ2-7,CASAGLASSYEQYF,TGTGCCAGCGCGGGACTAGCGAGCTCCTACGAGCAGTACTTC
TRBV6-5,.,.,TRBJ2-7,CASSYGQPVYEQYF,TGTGCCAGCAGTTACGGACAGCCCGTCTACGAGCAGTACTTC